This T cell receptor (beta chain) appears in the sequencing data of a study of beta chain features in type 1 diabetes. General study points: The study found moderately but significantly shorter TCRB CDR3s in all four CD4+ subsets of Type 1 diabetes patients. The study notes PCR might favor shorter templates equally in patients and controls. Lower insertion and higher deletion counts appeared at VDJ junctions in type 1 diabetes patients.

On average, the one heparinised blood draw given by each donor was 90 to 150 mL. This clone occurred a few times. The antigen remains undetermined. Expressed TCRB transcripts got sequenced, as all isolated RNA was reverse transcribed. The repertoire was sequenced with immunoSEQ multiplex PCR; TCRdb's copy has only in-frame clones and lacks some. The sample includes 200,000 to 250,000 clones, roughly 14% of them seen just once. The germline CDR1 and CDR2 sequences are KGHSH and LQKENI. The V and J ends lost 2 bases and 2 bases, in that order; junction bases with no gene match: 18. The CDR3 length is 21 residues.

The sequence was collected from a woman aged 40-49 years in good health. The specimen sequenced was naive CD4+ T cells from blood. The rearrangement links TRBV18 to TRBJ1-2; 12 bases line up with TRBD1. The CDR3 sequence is CASSPFEGLLPGTGGNYGYTF. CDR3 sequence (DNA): TGTGCCAGCTCACCATTCGAAGGACTACTACCAGGGACAGGGGGCAACTATGGCTACACCTTC.